This is a list of T cell receptor beta chains from one sample in a study of CD8 T cells in ankylosing spondylitis. MiXCR, applied by TCRdb to the 5' RACE reads, yields one record per CDR3 protein. The sample includes fewer than 550,000 distinct CDR3 sequences, about 5.4% of them seen just once. The sample taken for sequencing was blood, either unsorted or a sorted T cell fraction (not recorded which). The source of these receptors is a male donor with ankylosing spondylitis. The CDR3 runs from the conserved cysteine through the conserved F or W. A D gene is named only where the DNA matches it firmly. The size of a clone is reported for some rows only, either as once, few or many, or as a class for expanded clones.

NA	TRBV15	TRBJ2-7	NA	CATSSRDPKQYF	TGTGCCACCAGCAGCCGGGACCCAAAGCAGTACTTC
NA	TRBV12-3/TRBV12-4	TRBJ1-5	many	CASSLRGWGNQPQHF	TGTGCCAGCAGCCTAAGGGGATGGGGGAATCAGCCCCAGCATTTT
TRBD2	TRBV7-2	TRBJ2-3	many	CASSLAPLAGWDTQYF	TGTGCCAGCAGCTTAGCGCCATTAGCGGGGTGGGATACGCAGTATTTT
NA	TRBV6-1	TRBJ1-6	many	CASRAVDGAYNSPLHF	TGTGCCAGCAGGGCCGTAGATGGCGCCTATAATTCACCCCTCCACTTT
NA	TRBV6-2/TRBV6-3	TRBJ1-1	NA	CASSYAGYGTEAFF	TGTGCCAGCAGTTACGCGGGCTATGGCACTGAAGCTTTCTTT
NA	TRBV6-5	TRBJ1-5	many	CASSYSYRVGQPQHF	TGTGCCAGCAGTTACTCCTACAGGGTGGGTCAGCCCCAGCATTTT
TRBD1	TRBV3-1	TRBJ1-3	few	CASSSDRAGSGNTIYF	TGTGCCAGCAGCTCCGACAGGGCTGGAAGTGGAAACACCATATATTTT
NA	TRBV20-1	TRBJ1-1	few	CSSDPQRHPNTEAFF	TGCAGTTCTGACCCTCAGAGACACCCGAACACTGAAGCTTTCTTT
TRBD1	TRBV4-3	TRBJ1-5	many	CASSQERGRGVSQPQHF	TGCGCCAGCAGCCAAGAAAGAGGCAGGGGGGTAAGTCAGCCCCAGCATTTT
NA	TRBV7-8	TRBJ1-5	many	CASSLDRVSQPQHF	TGTGCCAGCAGCTTGGACAGAGTAAGCCAGCCCCAGCATTTT
NA	TRBV7-2	TRBJ2-3	many	CASSSKEITRIDTQYF	TGTGCCAGCAGCTCGAAGGAGATTACTAGAATAGATACGCAGTATTTT
TRBD1	TRBV5-6	TRBJ1-5	many	CASSPHGDRNQPQHF	TGTGCCAGCAGTCCCCACGGGGACAGGAATCAGCCCCAGCATTTT
NA	TRBV4-3	TRBJ2-1	many	CASSQSLGGNEQFF	TGCGCCAGCAGCCAATCATTAGGGGGGAATGAGCAGTTCTTC
TRBD2	TRBV5-1	TRBJ2-7	many	CASSPDPSGFSSYEQYF	TGCGCCAGCAGCCCAGACCCTAGCGGGTTTAGCTCCTACGAGCAGTACTTC
TRBD1	TRBV14	TRBJ1-1	NA	CASSQDRWTGYTEAFF	TGTGCCAGCAGCCAAGATCGGTGGACAGGGTACACTGAAGCTTTCTTT
NA	TRBV28	TRBJ2-7	many	CASSLPPRRTYEQYF	TGTGCCAGCAGTTTGCCCCCCCGGCGGACCTACGAGCAGTACTTC
NA	TRBV27	TRBJ1-3	many	CASSSGSAGNTIYF	TGTGCCAGCAGTTCCGGTAGCGCTGGAAACACCATATATTTT
NA	TRBV7-9	TRBJ2-7	many	CASGIASLYEQYF	TGTGCCAGCGGAATAGCGTCACTCTACGAGCAGTACTTC
TRBD1	TRBV20-1	TRBJ1-1	many	CSAFGTGDTEAFF	TGCAGTGCTTTCGGGACAGGAGACACTGAAGCTTTCTTT
NA	TRBV21-1	TRBJ2-3	many	CASSKREDGCTDTQYF	TGTGCCAGCAGCAAAAGGGAAGACGGTTGCACAGATACGCAGTATTTT
NA	TRBV20-1	TRBJ2-1	many	CSAGTYNEQFF	TGCAGTGCTGGGACCTACAATGAGCAGTTCTTC
TRBD1	TRBV9	TRBJ2-3	many	CASSVARDRATDTQYF	TGTGCCAGCAGCGTAGCCCGGGACAGGGCCACAGATACGCAGTATTTT
NA	TRBV12-3/TRBV12-4	TRBJ2-5	few	CASILRGTETQYF	TGTGCCAGCATCCTACGGGGCACGGAGACCCAGTACTTC
TRBD2	TRBV7-9	TRBJ2-7	many	CASSLSGASGEQYF	TGTGCCAGCAGCTTAAGCGGGGCCTCCGGCGAGCAGTACTTC
TRBD1	TRBV7-9	TRBJ1-2	many	CASSLGTGGRYGYTF	TGTGCCAGCAGCTTGGGGACAGGGGGCCGGTATGGCTACACCTTC
NA	TRBV5-1	TRBJ1-1	many	CASSLASRGAQQGEAFF	TGCGCCAGCAGCTTGGCTTCTCGGGGGGCTCAACAGGGTGAAGCTTTCTTT